The 21 T cell receptor beta chains given below trace back to one sample, sequenced in a study of metastatic and nonmetastatic thyroid tumors. MiXCR reprocessed the PCR reads for TCRdb. The sample records tens of thousands of clones, approximately 24% being singletons. Thyroid surgery was preceded by no treatment in any patient. Sequenced material: tumor tissue. Receptors originate from a female donor with papillary thyroid cancer or a benign thyroid nodule (not recorded which). Some clones in this sample may be carry-over from other donors' samples.

V gene TRBV5-6 combines with J gene TRBJ1-2; D unresolved. Trimming pared 5 bases from V and 5 bases from J, leaving 16 bases between. The CDR3 extends over 14 amino acids. Germline V gives CDR1 SGHDT, CDR2 YYEEEE. CDR3 residues: CASSKTTTLYGYTF. The CDR3 DNA follows: TGTGCCAGCAGTAAAACCACAACACTGTATGGCTACACCTTC.

V usage is TRBV28 and J usage is TRBJ2-7; either TRBD1 or TRBD2 may supply D (5 bases each). The CDR3 spans 14 residues. V dropped 4 bases and J dropped 2 bases, with 12 bases sitting between them. CDR1 and CDR2 from the germline V gene are MDHEN and SYDVKM. CDR3 coding DNA: TGTGCCAGCAGTTGGGACCGCGAGGCCTACGAGCAGTACTTC. As protein: CASSWDREAYEQYF.

This clone was counted at least ten times. This chain links TRBV20-1 with TRBJ2-3, with D perhaps matching TRBD1 (7 bases). The CDR3 loop spans 12 amino acids. CDR1 is DFQATT, CDR2 SNEGSKA, per germline (reference sequence). V was trimmed by 5 bases and J by 5 bases, leaving 11 bases between them. For the CDR3, the DNA is TGCAGTGCTGCAGGGGGGATAGATACGCAGTATTTT. This translates into CSAAGGIDTQYF.

This clone was picked up many times. Distinct nucleotide sequences in the sample also encode this CDR3. The rearrangement links TRBV12-3 or TRBV12-4 to TRBJ2-7; D unresolved. CDR3 length: 13 amino acids. V lost 6 bases and J lost 0, with 9 bases in between. The CDR3 DNA sequence: TGTGCCAGCAGCTCACTCAGCTCCTACGAGCAGTACTTC. Translated, it gives CASSSLSSYEQYF.

This clone appeared a few times. The V and J genes are TRBV28 and TRBJ1-2, with TRBD1 matching 9 bases. The germline gives CDR1 MDHEN, CDR2 SYDVKM. The CDR3 consists of 15 residues. V shed 5 bases, J shed 4 bases, and the junction held 8 bases outside the gene matches. CDR3: CASSPIGQGSYGYTF. The CDR3 nucleotides are TGTGCCAGCAGTCCAATAGGACAGGGGAGCTATGGCTACACCTTC.

The chain has TRBV6-1 and TRBJ2-3; 10 bases match TRBD2. Germline CDR1 MNHNS, CDR2 SASEGT. The length of the CDR3 is 15 residues. V trimming: 2 bases; J trimming: 4 bases; junction bases outside the gene matches: 3. CDR3 sequence reads: CASSESSGSPDTQYF. The CDR3 DNA is TGTGCCAGCAGTGAATCTAGCGGGAGCCCAGATACGCAGTATTTT.

The chain combines TRBV3-1 with TRBJ2-7; 8 positions match TRBD2. Germline CDR1 LGHDT, CDR2 YNNKEL (reference sequence). This CDR3 comprises 15 residues. Trimming at V came to 4 bases and at J to 1 base, leaving 6 bases not matched to a gene. The CDR3 is CASSPGLAGSYEQYF. CDR3 DNA: TGTGCCAGCAGCCCAGGACTAGCAGGGTCCTACGAGCAGTACTTC.

Here the CDR3 reads CASKKVWTGGCNEQFF. The CDR3 region has the DNA TGTGCCAGCAAGAAAGTATGGACAGGGGGCTGCAATGAGCAGTTCTTC. This chain links TRBV28 with TRBJ2-1; the match to TRBD1 covers 11 bases. This CDR3 contains 16 residues. Germline V gene sequence: CDR1 MDHEN, CDR2 SYDVKM. With 7 bases clipped from V and 6 bases from J, the junction kept 11 bases outside the gene matches. Combining the CDR3 with reference TRBV28 and TRBJ2-1 gives the whole variable domain DVKVTQSSRYLVKRTGEKVFLECVQDMDHENMFWYRQDPGLGLRLIYFSYDVKMKEKGDIPEGYSVSREKKERFSLILESASTNQTSMYLCASKKVWTGGCNEQFFGPGTRLTVL.

The rearrangement joins TRBV28 to TRBJ2-1, with 9 bases identical to TRBD2. Germline trimming cut 3 bases from V and 7 bases from J; bases unmatched to any gene: 22. The CDR3 loop spans 20 amino acids. Germline CDR1 and CDR2: MDHEN and SYDVKM. DNA of the CDR3: TGTGCCAGCAGTTTTATGACCAGTGGGCGCGGGAGGGCCCTCCGTAATGAGCAGTTCTTC. Translated, it gives CASSFMTSGRGRALRNEQFF.

This clone was seen many times. J is TRBJ2-3 and V is TRBV5-1, with D possibly matching TRBD1 (6 bases). Looked up from germline, CDR1 is SGHRS and CDR2 is YFSETQ. Between the trimmed V and J ends, which lost 0 bases and 1 base, there was a span of 12 bases. CDR3 length equals 16 residues. The CDR3 spells CASSLVVTGGTDTQYF. DNA of the CDR3: TGCGCCAGCAGCTTGGTAGTGACAGGAGGCACAGATACGCAGTATTTT.

This clone was counted a few times. The chain has TRBV6-5 and TRBJ1-2; tentatively, D is TRBD1 (5 bases). In germline, CDR1 is MNHEY, CDR2 SVGAGI. The CDR3 is made up of 18 amino acids. V lost 3 bases, J lost 8 bases, and 28 bases lay in between. Here the CDR3 DNA reads TGTGCCAGCAGTTATTTAGGTCCACGCGGGGGAGGGGTCCAAGGCTACACCTTC. Its protein product is CASSYLGPRGGGVQGYTF.

Sample share makes this clone medium-sized (0.01 to 0.1%). The chain links TRBV2 to TRBJ2-7; TRBD1 might be the D (6 bases). V lost 8 bases to trimming and J lost 0 bases, with 11 bases between them. CDR1 and CDR2 from the germline V gene are SNHLY and FYNNEI. The CDR3 length is 13 residues. In nucleotides, the CDR3 is TGTGCCAGCTCCAGGGGTGGCTCCTACGAGCAGTACTTC. Its protein product is CASSRGGSYEQYF.

This clone was counted many times. J is TRBJ1-4 and V is TRBV2; 9 bases are a match to TRBD1. Germline assignment: CDR1 SNHLY and CDR2 FYNNEI. The CDR3 contains 16 residues. Trimming took 6 bases from V and 3 from J; bases not matched to a gene: 8. Here the CDR3 reads CASRRTGVDANEKLFF. The CDR3 DNA follows: TGTGCCAGCAGACGGACAGGGGTGGATGCTAATGAAAAACTGTTTTTT.

This clone was seen ten or more times. The rearrangement links TRBV19 to TRBJ2-3; TRBD2 agrees at 7 bases. Losses at the gene ends were 3 bases for V and 5 bases for J; bases not matched to a gene: 14. Germline assignment: CDR1 LNHDA and CDR2 SQIVND (reference sequence). The CDR3 length is 17 residues. The CDR3, as DNA: TGTGCCAGTAGTATGGGACTTGGGTCAGCGGGATTAGATACGCAGTATTTT. It codes for CASSMGLGSAGLDTQYF.

The genes are TRBV20-1 and TRBJ2-7; no reliable D call. The germline V gene encodes CDR1 DFQATT and CDR2 SNEGSKA (reference sequence). Trimming stripped 5 bases from V and 0 bases from J, with 17 bases between. This CDR3 has 15 residues. In DNA form, the CDR3 reads TGCAGTGCTCCCCCTGGACCGAACCCCTCCTACGAGCAGTACTTC. Its protein is CSAPPGPNPSYEQYF.

This chain uses TRBV28 with TRBJ1-1; D gene unclear. From germline, CDR1 is MDHEN and CDR2 SYDVKM. Trimming cost V 7 bases and J 5 bases, with 14 bases left between them. This CDR3 is 13 amino acids long. This CDR3 is CASTSPSGTEAFF. DNA of the CDR3: TGTGCCAGCACGAGTCCCTCGGGAACTGAAGCTTTCTTT.

The chain couples TRBV20-1 to TRBJ2-3; D is ambiguous. From germline, CDR1 is DFQATT and CDR2 SNEGSKA (reference sequence). V shed 3 bases and J shed 11 bases, with 9 bases lying between them. The CDR3 is made up of 10 amino acids. CDR3 loop: CSARSLEQYF. Here the CDR3 DNA reads TGCAGTGCTAGGTCATTGGAGCAGTATTTT.

The chain uses TRBV20-1 and TRBJ1-1; 8 nucleotides agree with TRBD1. From germline, CDR1 is DFQATT and CDR2 SNEGSKA (reference sequence). This CDR3 comprises 15 residues. J was trimmed by 1 base and V by 0 bases; bases with no gene match: 4. The chain's CDR3 is CSARDIGQGNTEAFF. CDR3 DNA sequence: TGCAGTGCTAGAGATATAGGACAGGGGAACACTGAAGCTTTCTTT.

This clone was seen only a few times. CDR3 sequence: CASSEARAGRNQPQHF. For the CDR3, the DNA is TGTGCCAGCAGTGAAGCGAGGGCAGGGAGGAATCAGCCCCAGCATTTT. The chain couples TRBV6-1 to TRBJ1-5, with TRBD1 as a possible D gene (5 bases). The CDR3 extends over 16 amino acids. The germline gives CDR1 MNHNS, CDR2 SASEGT. The V end was cut by 0 bases, the J end by 4 bases, with 13 bases between.

The chain joins TRBV20-1 to TRBJ2-7, with 7 bases identical to TRBD1. V dropped 0 bases and J dropped 2; count of bases not matched to a gene: 13. Per germline, CDR1 DFQATT and CDR2 SNEGSKA (reference sequence). The CDR3 is 17 residues long. The CDR3 coding sequence is TGCAGTGCTAGAGATGACCTTAACAGGGGTAGCACCTACGAGCAGTACTTC. It encodes CSARDDLNRGSTYEQYF.

As concerns this clone: One end of the junction does not line up with germline, which may come from a read error. This rearrangement joins TRBV5-6 to TRBJ2-2; D uncertain. The CDR3 runs 16 residues. Germline values: CDR1 SGHDT, CDR2 YYEEEE. The CDR3 DNA reads as TGTGCCAGCAGCCCTTCGAGCCGTGGTGACACCGTGGAGCTGTTTTTT. Its translation: CASSPSSRGDTVELFF. Full variable domain (remainder filled in from reference TRBV5-6 and TRBJ2-2): DAGVTQSPTHLIKTRGQQVTLRCSPKSGHDTVSWYQQALGQGPQFIFQYYEEEERQRGNFPDRFSGHQFPNYSSELNVNALLLGDSALYLCASSPSSRGDTVELFFGEGSRLTVL.